The clone carrying this T cell receptor beta chain came up a few times. The antigen is not known. These data are taken from a study of blood T cells in healthy people across ages. Overall study results and limits: There was no known CMV status for donors, so expanded clonotype changes were possibly confounded. TCR beta diversity correlated strongly with naive T cell percentage. Both higher diversity and more naive CD4+ cells marked long-lived donors when set against aged donors.

CDR3 size: 15 residues. Trimming took off 8 bases at V and 0 bases at J, with 14 bases between the two ends. Germline V CDR1 and CDR2: MGHDK, SYGVNS. A second roughly 7 to 12 cycle PCR used barcoded and J-beta primers. Every sample produced at least 3 million CDR3-containing paired-end reads. MiXCR, run by TCRdb on the 5' RACE reads, gives a single entry per CDR3 protein. The sample lists about 1.5 million distinct CDR3 sequences, roughly 43% occurring once. The V and J genes are TRBV25-1 and TRBJ1-5; D not resolved. The specimen was blood. This sequence originates from a woman between 18 and 30 years old in good health. The CDR3 loop is CASSPYGHSNQPQHF. CDR3 in DNA: TGTGCCAGCTCCCCTTACGGGCATAGCAATCAGCCCCAGCATTTT.